The 4 T cell receptor beta chains below were found in one sample sequenced in a study of T-cell reconstitution after alpha-beta-depleted transplantation in children. Preparation of the TCRbeta library involved a method that used unique molecular identifiers. TCRdb redid the calling of the PCR reads with MiXCR, one entry per CDR3 protein. The data show over 150,000 distinct CDR3 sequences, over 8.5% seen once. Here the sequenced sample was PBMCs, taken before TCRalphabeta/CD19-depleted stem cell transplant. The receptors come from a boy aged 2 to 10 with acute myeloid leukemia, due to receive a stem cell transplant.

This clonotype was recorded a few times. As DNA, the CDR3 is TGTGCCAGCAGTGACAGGCCTGCAACTAATGAAAAACTGTTTTTT. Its translation: CASSDRPATNEKLFF. This chain joins TRBV6-1 and TRBJ1-4; D unresolved. Germline V gene lookup returns CDR1 MNHNS and CDR2 SASEGT. The length of the CDR3 is 15 residues. With 3 bases removed from V and 0 bases from J, the gap between germline ends came to 8 bases.

This clonotype was seen repeatedly, ten times or more. This chain links TRBV11-1 with TRBJ2-1; D gene uncertain. The V gene's germline CDR1 is SGHAT and CDR2 FQDESV (reference sequence). V was clipped by 1 base and J by 4 bases, with 14 bases between them. This CDR3 has 16 residues. This CDR3 is CASSLVGEGNYNEQFF. CDR3 bases: TGTGCCAGCAGCTTAGTTGGTGAAGGGAATTACAATGAGCAGTTCTTC.

This clonotype was observed a single time. This sequence joins TRBV7-6 and TRBJ2-7, with TRBD2 matching 13 bases. After removal of 5 bases from V and 3 bases from J, the junction contained 10 bases not matched to a gene. The germline V gene encodes CDR1 SGHVS and CDR2 FNYEAQ. There are 17 residues in the CDR3. Here the CDR3 DNA reads TGTGCCAGCAGCCTAGATAGAGGGACTAGCGGGAACTACGAGCAGTACTTC. It yields the protein CASSLDRGTSGNYEQYF. The full variable domain, rest sourced from reference TRBV7-6 and TRBJ2-7, is GAGVSQSPRYKVTKRGQDVALRCDPISGHVSLYWYRQALGQGPEFLTYFNYEAQQDKSGLPNDRFSAERPEGSISTLTIQRTEQRDSAMYRCASSLDRGTSGNYEQYFGPGTRLTVT.

The table lists this clonotype with a few counts. The chain couples TRBV5-1 to TRBJ2-1, with TRBD2 as a possible D gene (5 bases). CDR1 is SGHRS, CDR2 YFSETQ, per germline. V lost 4 bases and J lost 14, with 16 bases in between. The CDR3 contains 12 residues. The CDR3 region has the DNA TGCGCCAGCAGCACGGACCCGGGGATTGAGTTCTTC. This translates into CASSTDPGIEFF.